This T cell receptor (beta chain) came from a study of technical replicates of blood from a few donors. V trimming: 4 bases; J trimming: 9 bases; junction bases outside the gene matches: 11. CDR3 length: 16 residues. Looked up from germline, CDR1 is SGHNT and CDR2 is YENEEA. TCRdb keeps only in-frame clones here, not all; method: immunoSEQ multiplex PCR. Of about 84,000 clones listed, 90% to 95% were seen once; the top ten hold 0.2% to 0.25%. The receptor's source is a human donor in good health. The chain is built from TRBV11-3 and TRBJ2-1; 11 nucleotides line up with TRBD1. The sequenced sample consisted of T cells isolated from PBMCs. This CDR3 is CASSWAGTGGFSEQFF. The DNA of the CDR3 is TGTGCCAGCAGCTGGGCGGGGACAGGGGGATTCAGTGAGCAGTTCTTC.